The 15 T cell receptor beta chains below all came from one sample that was sequenced in a study of cytomegalovirus exposure and HLA in healthy donors. Profiling relied on immunoSEQ multiplex PCR, and the TCRdb table lists in-frame clones only, not all of them. Of more than 110,000 clones listed, 80% to 90% are singletons. The sequencing sample was made of PBMCs. The receptors come from a young man in good health and CMV-seronegative.

The gene calls are TRBV10-3 and TRBJ1-5; weak D call: TRBD1 (5 bases). The germline V gene has CDR1 ENHRY and CDR2 SYGVKD. The CDR3 has 12 amino acids. V shed 11 bases and J shed 7 bases, with 15 bases lying between them. CDR3 sequence (DNA): TGTGCCGTCTCACAGGAGTTCCAGCCCCAGCATTTT. Translated: CAVSQEFQPQHF.

The chain combines TRBV5-6 with TRBJ1-5, with D perhaps TRBD1 (5 bases). This CDR3 comprises 15 residues. Trimming shortened V by 0 bases and J by 4 bases, and 11 bases separated the two germline ends. Germline V gene lookup returns CDR1 SGHDT and CDR2 YYEEEE. DNA of the CDR3: TGTGCCAGCAGCTTGGGCACTGGGGGGAATCAGCCCCAGCATTTT. It codes for CASSLGTGGNQPQHF.

The chain combines TRBV10-3 with TRBJ1-5, with D perhaps TRBD1 (6 bases). CDR3 length: 13 residues. Germline V CDR1 and CDR2: ENHRY, SYGVKD. V was cut by 7 bases and J by 4 bases, with 11 bases left in between. CDR3 region: CAIKGQGNQPQHF. DNA of the CDR3: TGTGCCATCAAGGGTCAGGGGAATCAGCCCCAGCATTTT.

The count of this clone is one. Mismatch with germline at one junction end may stem from a read error. The V call is TRBV18, the J call TRBJ1-1, with 7 nucleotides matching TRBD1. The CDR3 spans 16 residues. Germline V gene lookup returns CDR1 KGHSH and CDR2 LQKENI. The CDR3 bases are TGTGCCAGCTCAACACGACTACAGGGGATGAACACTGAAACTTTCTTT. Protein sequence: CASSTRLQGMNTETFF.

V usage is TRBV27 and J usage is TRBJ2-7; D possibly corresponds to TRBD2 (5 bases). This CDR3 region has 15 residues. V was clipped by 5 bases and J by 5 bases, with 19 bases between them. In germline, CDR1 is MNHEY, CDR2 SMNVEV (reference sequence). The CDR3 DNA is TGTGCCAGCAGTCCCCCCGGTGAGGGCTGGCACGAGCAGTACTTC. Translated, it gives CASSPPGEGWHEQYF.

V usage is TRBV19 and J usage is TRBJ1-4, with D possibly TRBD1 on 5 matching bases. This CDR3 spans 15 amino acids. Per germline, CDR1 LNHDA and CDR2 SQIVND (reference sequence). Trimming took off 5 bases at V and 7 bases at J, with 17 bases between the two ends. CDR3 in DNA: TGTGCCAGTAGTGTGCTGGGGGGACTAGGTGAAAAACTGTTTTTT. It encodes CASSVLGGLGEKLFF.

J is TRBJ2-3 and V is TRBV14; 10 positions match TRBD2. J gave up 7 bases and V 0 bases, and 10 bases lay outside the gene matches. CDR3 length: 17 amino acids. Germline V gives CDR1 SGHDN, CDR2 FVKESK. The DNA for the CDR3 is TGTGCCAGCAGCCAAGAATGGACTAGCGGACTCGGGAATACGCAGTATTTT. Its protein product is CASSQEWTSGLGNTQYF. The full variable domain, in which reference TRBV14 and TRBJ2-3 provide the parts outside the CDR3, is EAGVTQFPSHSVIEKGQTVTLRCDPISGHDNLYWYRRVMGKEIKFLLHFVKESKQDESGMPNNRFLAERTGGTYSTLKVQPAELEDSGVYFCASSQEWTSGLGNTQYFGPGTRLTVL.

In its sample, this clone was seen once. This chain uses TRBV25-1 with TRBJ2-7; 7 bases map to TRBD1. After removal of 4 bases from V and 1 base from J, the junction contained 10 bases not matched to a gene. Germline CDR1 is MGHDK and CDR2 is SYGVNS. The CDR3 extends over 16 amino acids. The CDR3, as DNA: TGTGCCAGCAGTGGACTGCCGGGACAGAGATCCTACGAGCAGTACTTC. It encodes CASSGLPGQRSYEQYF.

This chain joins TRBV10-3 and TRBJ2-7; a possible D gene is TRBD1 (6 bases). V was clipped by 8 bases and J by 0 bases, with 17 bases between them. This CDR3 has 15 residues. Germline V gives CDR1 ENHRY, CDR2 SYGVKD. The DNA for the CDR3 is TGTGCCATCCAACGTTGGGCAGGGGACTCCTACGAGCAGTACTTC. Amino acids: CAIQRWAGDSYEQYF.

V gene TRBV18 combines with J gene TRBJ1-5, with 9 nucleotides matching TRBD1. The CDR3 sequence is 15 residues long. Per germline, CDR1 KGHSH and CDR2 LQKENI. The V segment lost 5 bases and the J segment 9 bases; nucleotides outside the gene matches: 11. CDR3 region: CASSFSGTGSPPQHF. CDR3 coding DNA: TGTGCCAGCTCATTTTCCGGGACAGGGTCTCCGCCCCAGCATTTT. The full variable domain, its missing parts supplied by reference TRBV18 and TRBJ1-5, is NAGVMQNPRHLVRRRGQEARLRCSPMKGHSHVYWYRQLPEEGLKFMVYLQKENIIDESGMPKERFSAEFPKEGPSILRIQQVVRGDSAAYFCASSFSGTGSPPQHFGDGTRLSIL.

CDR3 DNA: TGTGCCAGCTCACAGGGACAGGGAACGAACACTGAAGCTTTCTTT. Its protein product is CASSQGQGTNTEAFF. The chain has TRBV18 and TRBJ1-1; 9 bases agree with TRBD1. With V trimmed by 4 bases and J by 1 base, 4 bases remained unmatched. CDR1 KGHSH and CDR2 LQKENI come from the germline V gene. The CDR3 consists of 15 residues.

This clone was found once. The chain links TRBV18 to TRBJ1-5; D gene uncertain. From germline, CDR1 is KGHSH and CDR2 LQKENI. Trimming pared 2 bases from V and 0 bases from J, leaving 5 bases between. There are 14 residues in the CDR3. CDR3 protein: CASSPTSSNQPQHF. Written as DNA, the CDR3 is TGTGCCAGCTCACCAACGAGTAGCAATCAGCCCCAGCATTTT.

The chain recombines TRBV2 with TRBJ2-3, with D unresolved. CDR3 length: 17 residues. Germline V gene sequence: CDR1 SNHLY, CDR2 FYNNEI. Between the trimmed V and J ends, which lost 6 bases and 6 bases, there was a span of 25 bases. The CDR3 is CASRQLSFGFGGDTQYF. DNA for the CDR3: TGTGCCAGCAGACAGTTAAGCTTCGGCTTCGGTGGGGATACGCAGTATTTT.

This chain uses TRBV7-2 with TRBJ2-7; the D is unclear. Looked up from germline, CDR1 is SGHTA and CDR2 is FQGNSA. V was shortened by 8 bases and J by 2 bases, with 7 bases between the two germline ends. This CDR3 has 11 residues. CDR3 protein: CASARTYEQYF. Written as DNA, the CDR3 is TGTGCCAGCGCCAGGACCTACGAGCAGTACTTC. Full variable domain (rest looked up from reference TRBV7-2 and TRBJ2-7): GAGVSQSPSNKVTEKGKDVELRCDPISGHTALYWYRQSLGQGLEFLIYFQGNSAPDKSGLPSDRFSAERTGGSVSTLTIQRTQQEDSAVYLCASARTYEQYFGPGTRLTVT.

The chain recombines TRBV28 with TRBJ2-7; 7 bases are a match to TRBD2. J was trimmed by 4 bases and V by 6 bases; bases with no gene match: 18. The CDR3 is 17 amino acids. Germline V gene sequence: CDR1 MDHEN, CDR2 SYDVKM. This CDR3 is CASSPPYRAGDKYEQYF. CDR3 DNA sequence: TGTGCCAGCAGCCCCCCGTATCGGGCGGGAGATAAGTACGAGCAGTACTTC.